A selection of T cell receptor beta chains follows, all from one sample in a study of early T cells in non-severe SARS-CoV-2 infection. Each CDR3 protein is one row after TCRdb ran MiXCR on the 5' RACE reads. The sample lists approximately 77,000 distinct CDR3 sequences; over 9.5% were seen once. Source material: whole blood. The source is an adult who was a healthcare worker with PCR-confirmed SARS-CoV-2 infection or an uninfected control (not recorded which). Both conserved end residues are part of each CDR3. Each record gives: J gene, clone size, V gene, D gene, CDR3 protein, CDR3 DNA. D genes are given only for firm matches. A clone size is listed for some rows: how often the clone was seen (once, few, many), or a class if it is expanded.

j_call: TRBJ1-2; clone_size: -; v_call: TRBV2; d_call: -; cdr3_aa: CAITSNYGYTF; cdr3_nt: TGTGCCATCACATCGAACTATGGCTACACCTTC
j_call: TRBJ1-4; clone_size: many; v_call: TRBV5-1; d_call: TRBD1; cdr3_aa: CASSVGTGTGEKLFF; cdr3_nt: TGCGCCAGCAGCGTGGGGACCGGGACAGGAGAAAAACTGTTTTTT
j_call: TRBJ2-2; clone_size: many; v_call: TRBV3-1; d_call: -; cdr3_aa: CASSRYLTLDDAQTGELFF; cdr3_nt: TGTGCCAGCAGCCGCTACCTTACTTTGGACGACGCGCAGACCGGGGAGCTGTTTTTT
j_call: TRBJ2-1; clone_size: -; v_call: TRBV5-5; d_call: TRBD2; cdr3_aa: CASSIGLAAYNEQFF; cdr3_nt: TGTGCCAGCAGCATTGGACTAGCGGCCTACAATGAGCAGTTCTTC
j_call: TRBJ2-2; clone_size: many; v_call: TRBV5-1; d_call: TRBD1; cdr3_aa: CASSLDGTATGELFF; cdr3_nt: TGCGCCAGCAGCTTGGACGGGACAGCCACCGGGGAGCTGTTTTTT
j_call: TRBJ1-1; clone_size: many; v_call: TRBV11-2; d_call: -; cdr3_aa: CASSPPQRTEAFF; cdr3_nt: TGTGCCAGCAGCCCCCCTCAAAGGACTGAAGCTTTCTTT
j_call: TRBJ1-5; clone_size: few; v_call: TRBV20-1; d_call: -; cdr3_aa: CSAWGDSNQPQHF; cdr3_nt: TGCAGTGCTTGGGGGGATAGCAATCAGCCCCAGCATTTT
j_call: TRBJ2-7; clone_size: -; v_call: TRBV2; d_call: -; cdr3_aa: CASTLEGRGEQYF; cdr3_nt: TGTGCCAGCACTTTGGAGGGAAGGGGCGAGCAGTACTTC
j_call: TRBJ2-5; clone_size: few; v_call: TRBV3-1; d_call: TRBD2; cdr3_aa: CASSLTPSGQETQYF; cdr3_nt: TGTGCCAGCAGCCTTACCCCTAGCGGTCAAGAGACCCAGTACTTC
j_call: TRBJ1-2; clone_size: many; v_call: TRBV29-1; d_call: TRBD1; cdr3_aa: CSVERDRDYGYTF; cdr3_nt: TGCAGCGTTGAAAGGGACAGGGACTATGGCTACACCTTC
j_call: TRBJ2-3; clone_size: -; v_call: TRBV20-1; d_call: -; cdr3_aa: CSASPLRGRETTDTQYF; cdr3_nt: TGCAGTGCTAGCCCGCTGAGGGGGCGGGAGACCACAGATACGCAGTATTTT
j_call: TRBJ1-1; clone_size: few; v_call: TRBV5-1; d_call: -; cdr3_aa: CASRAGGNTEAFF; cdr3_nt: TGCGCCAGCAGGGCTGGGGGCAACACTGAAGCTTTCTTT
j_call: TRBJ2-3; clone_size: few; v_call: TRBV5-6; d_call: TRBD2; cdr3_aa: CASSISGLAGGRNSTDTQYF; cdr3_nt: TGTGCCAGCAGCATATCGGGACTAGCGGGAGGCCGGAATAGCACAGATACGCAGTATTTT
j_call: TRBJ2-3; clone_size: few; v_call: TRBV28; d_call: -; cdr3_aa: CASSSMQGLLRDTQYF; cdr3_nt: TGTGCCAGCTCTTCAATGCAGGGGCTCTTAAGGGATACGCAGTATTTT